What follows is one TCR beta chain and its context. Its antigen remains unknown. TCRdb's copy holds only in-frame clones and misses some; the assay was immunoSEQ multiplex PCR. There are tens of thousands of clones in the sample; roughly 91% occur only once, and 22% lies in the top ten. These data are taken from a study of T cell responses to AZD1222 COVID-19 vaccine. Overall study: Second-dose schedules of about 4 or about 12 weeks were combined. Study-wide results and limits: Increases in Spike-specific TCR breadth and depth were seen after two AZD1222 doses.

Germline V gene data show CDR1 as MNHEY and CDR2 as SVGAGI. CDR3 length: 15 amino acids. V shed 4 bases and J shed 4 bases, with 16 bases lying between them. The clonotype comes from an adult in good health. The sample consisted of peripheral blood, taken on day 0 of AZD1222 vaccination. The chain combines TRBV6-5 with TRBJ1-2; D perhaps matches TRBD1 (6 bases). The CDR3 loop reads CASSSPGQTIYGYTF. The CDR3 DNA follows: TGTGCCAGCAGTTCGCCCGGACAGACAATCTATGGCTACACCTTC.